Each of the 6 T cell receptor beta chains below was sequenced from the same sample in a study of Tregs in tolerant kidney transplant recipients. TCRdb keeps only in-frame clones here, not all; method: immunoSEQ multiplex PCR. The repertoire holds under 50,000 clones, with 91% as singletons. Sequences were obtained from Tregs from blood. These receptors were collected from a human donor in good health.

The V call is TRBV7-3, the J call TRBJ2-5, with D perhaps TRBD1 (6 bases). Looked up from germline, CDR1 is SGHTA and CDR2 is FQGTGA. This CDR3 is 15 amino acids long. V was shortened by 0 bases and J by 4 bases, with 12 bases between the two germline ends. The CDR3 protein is CASSLTQGWGETQYF. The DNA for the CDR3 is TGTGCCAGCAGCTTAACGCAGGGGTGGGGAGAGACCCAGTACTTC.

The CDR3, as DNA: TGTGCCAGCAGTTTCCAGGGAGGCTCCTACGAGCAGTACTTC. Translated: CASSFQGGSYEQYF. This chain joins TRBV28 and TRBJ2-7; D may be TRBD2 (6 bases). The ends were cut back, 3 bases at V and 0 bases at J, with 9 bases in the middle. Per the germline V gene, CDR1 is MDHEN and CDR2 is SYDVKM. The CDR3 has 14 amino acids.

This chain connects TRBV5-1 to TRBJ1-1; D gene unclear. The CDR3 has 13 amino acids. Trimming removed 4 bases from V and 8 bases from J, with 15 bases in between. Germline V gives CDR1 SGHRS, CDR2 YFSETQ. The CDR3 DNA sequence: TGCGCCAGCAGCCCTCGAGGACTTAACGAAGCTTTCTTT. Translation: CASSPRGLNEAFF.

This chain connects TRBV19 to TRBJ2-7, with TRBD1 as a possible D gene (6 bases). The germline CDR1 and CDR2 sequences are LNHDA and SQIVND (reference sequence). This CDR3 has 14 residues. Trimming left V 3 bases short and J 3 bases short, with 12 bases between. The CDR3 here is CASSIDRSNYEQYF. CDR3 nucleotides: TGTGCCAGTAGTATCGACAGGTCGAACTACGAGCAGTACTTC.

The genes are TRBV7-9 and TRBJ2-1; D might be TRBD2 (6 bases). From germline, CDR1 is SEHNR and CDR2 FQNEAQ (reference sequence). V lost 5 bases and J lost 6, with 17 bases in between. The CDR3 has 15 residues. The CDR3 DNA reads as TGTGCCAGCAGCCCCGGGTCAGTCGGGGGCAATGAGCAGTTCTTC. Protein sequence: CASSPGSVGGNEQFF.

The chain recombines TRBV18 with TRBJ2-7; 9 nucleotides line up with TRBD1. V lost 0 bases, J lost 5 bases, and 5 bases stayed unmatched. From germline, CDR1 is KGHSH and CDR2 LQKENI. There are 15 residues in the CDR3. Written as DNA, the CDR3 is TGTGCCAGCTCACCACCGGGACAGGGACGCAACGAGCAGTACTTC. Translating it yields CASSPPGQGRNEQYF.